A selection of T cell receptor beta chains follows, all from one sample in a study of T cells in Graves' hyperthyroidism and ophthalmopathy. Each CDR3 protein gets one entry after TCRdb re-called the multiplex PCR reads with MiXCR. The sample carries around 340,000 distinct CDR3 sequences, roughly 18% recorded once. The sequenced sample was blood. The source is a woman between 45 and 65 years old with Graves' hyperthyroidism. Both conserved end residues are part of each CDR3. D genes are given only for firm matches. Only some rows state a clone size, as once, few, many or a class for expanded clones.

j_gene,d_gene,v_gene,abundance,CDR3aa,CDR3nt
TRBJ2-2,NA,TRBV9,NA,CASSVATRSDGELFF,TGTGCCAGCAGCGTAGCTACCAGGTCGGACGGGGAGCTGTTTTTT
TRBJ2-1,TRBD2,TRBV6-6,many,CASSYSLAGGAYNEQFF,TGTGCCAGCAGTTACTCCTTAGCGGGGGGCGCCTACAATGAGCAGTTCTTC
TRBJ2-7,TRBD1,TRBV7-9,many,CASSLAAGQGIDDYEQYF,TGTGCCAGCAGCTTAGCAGCGGGACAGGGGATAGATGACTACGAGCAGTACTTC
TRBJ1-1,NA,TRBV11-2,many,CASSFGRENTEAFF,TGTGCCAGCAGCTTCGGACGGGAGAACACTGAAGCTTTCTTT
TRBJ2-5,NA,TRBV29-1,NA,CSVVSRGKETQYF,TGCAGCGTTGTTTCCAGGGGAAAAGAGACCCAGTACTTC
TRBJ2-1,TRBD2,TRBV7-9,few,CASSPSIIAGGDEQFF,TGTGCCAGCAGCCCAAGTATAATAGCGGGCGGGGATGAGCAGTTCTTC
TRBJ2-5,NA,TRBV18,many,CASSPQGEQETQYF,TGTGCCAGCTCACCCCAGGGCGAACAAGAGACCCAGTACTTC
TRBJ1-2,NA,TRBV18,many,CASSLSGTDYGYTF,TGTGCCAGCTCACTATCCGGGACGGACTATGGCTACACCTTC
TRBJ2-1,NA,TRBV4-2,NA,CASSLPRGDEQFF,TGTGCCAGCAGCCTACCCCGGGGTGATGAGCAGTTCTTC
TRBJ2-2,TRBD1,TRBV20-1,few,CSARRTGMNTGELFF,TGCAGTGCTAGAAGGACAGGGATGAACACCGGGGAGCTGTTTTTT
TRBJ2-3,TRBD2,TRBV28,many,CASTPRGGRTDTQYF,TGTGCCAGCACCCCGCGGGGGGGAAGGACAGATACGCAGTATTTT
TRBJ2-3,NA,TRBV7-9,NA,CTSSPPGGQKGADTQYF,TGTACCAGCAGCCCCCCGGGAGGACAGAAGGGAGCAGATACGCAGTATTTT
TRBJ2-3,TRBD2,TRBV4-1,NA,CASSQDKGLARTDTQYF,TGCGCCAGCAGCCAAGATAAAGGACTAGCGCGCACAGATACGCAGTATTTT
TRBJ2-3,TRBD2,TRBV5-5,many,CASSFGASGSLTDTQYF,TGTGCCAGCAGCTTTGGGGCTAGCGGGAGCCTCACAGATACGCAGTATTTT
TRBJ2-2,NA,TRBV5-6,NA,CASSLGPGDAYTGELFF,TGTGCCAGCAGCTTGGGGCCGGGAGATGCGTACACCGGGGAGCTGTTTTTT
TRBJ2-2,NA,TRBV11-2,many,CASSRGTGTGELFF,TGTGCCAGCAGCCGTGGAACGGGCACCGGGGAGCTGTTTTTT
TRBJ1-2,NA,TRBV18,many,CASSPNRDWDGYTF,TGTGCCAGCTCGCCAAACAGGGATTGGGATGGCTACACCTTC
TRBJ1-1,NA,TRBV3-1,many,CASRGDTEAFF,TGTGCCAGCAGGGGAGACACTGAAGCTTTCTTT
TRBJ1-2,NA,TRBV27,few,CASSSRWGGYTF,TGTGCCAGCAGTTCCCGGTGGGGTGGCTACACCTTC
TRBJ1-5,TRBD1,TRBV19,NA,CASWPGQGTQPQHF,TGTGCCAGTTGGCCGGGACAGGGGACTCAGCCCCAGCATTTT
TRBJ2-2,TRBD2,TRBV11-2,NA,CASSSSLAGGGGTGELFF,TGTGCCAGCAGCTCAAGTCTAGCGGGAGGAGGAGGCACCGGGGAGCTGTTTTTT
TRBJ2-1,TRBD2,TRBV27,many,CASSPSGRVNEQFF,TGTGCCAGCAGTCCTAGCGGGAGGGTGAATGAGCAGTTCTTC
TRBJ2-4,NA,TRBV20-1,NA,CSARAFGSSKNIQYF,TGCAGTGCTAGGGCCTTCGGCAGCTCCAAAAACATTCAGTACTTC
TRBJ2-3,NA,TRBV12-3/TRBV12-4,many,CASAGADTQYF,TGTGCCAGCGCAGGAGCAGATACGCAGTATTTT
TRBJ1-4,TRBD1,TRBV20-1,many,CSARDSGTGDEKLFF,TGCAGTGCTAGAGATTCCGGGACAGGGGATGAAAAACTGTTTTTT
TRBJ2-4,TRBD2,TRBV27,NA,CASSLVGGTIAKNIQYF,TGTGCCAGCAGTTTAGTGGGAGGGACCATAGCCAAAAACATTCAGTACTTC
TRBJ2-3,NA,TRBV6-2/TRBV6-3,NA,CASSPGGAISTDTQYF,TGTGCCAGCAGCCCCGGTGGGGCGATTAGCACAGATACGCAGTATTTT
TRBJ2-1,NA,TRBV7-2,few,CASSFRTASLMQFF,TGTGCCAGCAGCTTCCGGACCGCCTCTTTGATGCAGTTCTTC
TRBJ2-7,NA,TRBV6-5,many,CASSYPPVGEQYF,TGTGCCAGCAGTTACCCCCCGGTAGGCGAGCAGTACTTC